This entry lists 13 T cell receptor beta chains sequenced from one sample in a study of shared clonotypes between healthy human individuals. The data were produced by immunoSEQ multiplex PCR, yet TCRdb's version contains in-frame clones alone and is incomplete. The table has approximately 1.9 million clones, around 93% seen once; the top ten hold about 1.7%. Positively selected for CCR7, the CD45RO-negative cells used as naive CD8 cells excluded terminally differentiated effector memory CD45RA+ cells. Sequenced: naive CD8+ T cells from PBMCs. These receptor sequences come from a man aged 18 to 30 in good health. Some clones in this sample may be carry-over from other donors' samples.

This chain connects TRBV7-6 to TRBJ2-7; D remains unclear. The CDR3 totals 19 residues. V shed 1 base and J shed 5 bases, with 27 bases lying between them. Germline V gene lookup returns CDR1 SGHVS and CDR2 FNYEAQ. CDR3 sequence: CASSLVERHSRSVLDEQYF. The CDR3 nucleotides are TGTGCCAGCAGCTTAGTCGAGCGCCACTCCCGTTCGGTTTTGGACGAGCAGTACTTC. Full variable domain (outside the CDR3, taken from reference TRBV7-6 and TRBJ2-7): GAGVSQSPRYKVTKRGQDVALRCDPISGHVSLYWYRQALGQGPEFLTYFNYEAQQDKSGLPNDRFSAERPEGSISTLTIQRTEQRDSAMYRCASSLVERHSRSVLDEQYFGPGTRLTVT.

This rearrangement joins TRBV2 to TRBJ2-7, with D maybe TRBD2 (6 bases). V lost 5 bases and J 2 bases, leaving 16 bases between the germline ends. The CDR3 runs to 15 residues. The germline CDR1 and CDR2 sequences are SNHLY and FYNNEI. CDR3 DNA sequence: TGTGCCAGCAGTCGAAGGACTACCCAGACCTACGAGCAGTACTTC. As protein: CASSRRTTQTYEQYF.

The chain carries TRBV7-2 and TRBJ1-2, with 11 bases aligning to TRBD1. V lost 4 bases to trimming and J lost 5 bases; unmatched junction nucleotides: 6. The CDR3 is 15 amino acids. Germline-derived CDR1 and CDR2 are SGHTA and FQGNSA. This CDR3 is CASSSSGTGGYGYTF. The CDR3 nucleotides read TGTGCCAGCAGCTCTTCCGGGACAGGGGGTTATGGCTACACCTTC.

The chain uses TRBV5-1 and TRBJ2-5, with 10 bases identical to TRBD2. The CDR3 loop spans 16 amino acids. Trimming removed 4 bases from V and 4 bases from J; junction bases left unmatched: 10. Germline CDR1 reads SGHRS; CDR2 reads YFSETQ. CDR3 coding DNA: TGCGCCAGCAGCCTTCTAAAGCGGGAGGGCCGAGAGACCCAGTACTTC. It translates to CASSLLKREGRETQYF.

A word on this clone: The same CDR3 arises from other DNA sequences in this sample as well. The V call is TRBV28, the J call TRBJ2-3, with TRBD2 matching 11 bases. The CDR3 is made up of 17 amino acids. Germline V gene sequence: CDR1 MDHEN, CDR2 SYDVKM. V was pared by 2 bases and J by 2 bases, with 6 bases of the junction left unmatched. CDR3 sequence (DNA): TGTGCCAGCAGTTTAGGCCTAGCGGGAGGACTCACAGATACGCAGTATTTT. This translates into CASSLGLAGGLTDTQYF. Full variable domain (rest looked up from reference TRBV28 and TRBJ2-3): DVKVTQSSRYLVKRTGEKVFLECVQDMDHENMFWYRQDPGLGLRLIYFSYDVKMKEKGDIPEGYSVSREKKERFSLILESASTNQTSMYLCASSLGLAGGLTDTQYFGPGTRLTVL.

The chain uses TRBV5-1 and TRBJ2-3, with TRBD2 matching over 8 bases. CDR3 length equals 15 residues. After removal of 0 bases from V and 6 bases from J, the junction contained 6 bases not matched to a gene. Germline CDR1 and CDR2: SGHRS and YFSETQ. CDR3 residues: CASSLAGLDPDTQYF. The DNA of the CDR3 is TGCGCCAGCAGCTTGGCGGGACTAGATCCGGATACGCAGTATTTT.

CDR3 sequence reads: CASSQGLAGGTDTQYF. CDR3 in DNA: TGTGCCAGCAGCCAGGGACTAGCGGGAGGAACAGATACGCAGTATTTT. The V and J genes are TRBV5-6 and TRBJ2-3, with 15 bases fitting TRBD2. Germline loops: CDR1 SGHDT, CDR2 YYEEEE. J gave up 3 bases and V 4 bases, and 3 bases lay outside the gene matches. This CDR3 region has 16 residues. Full variable domain (rest looked up from reference TRBV5-6 and TRBJ2-3): DAGVTQSPTHLIKTRGQQVTLRCSPKSGHDTVSWYQQALGQGPQFIFQYYEEEERQRGNFPDRFSGHQFPNYSSELNVNALLLGDSALYLCASSQGLAGGTDTQYFGPGTRLTVL.

The chain carries TRBV7-8 and TRBJ1-5; 8 nucleotides agree with TRBD1. Germline-derived CDR1 and CDR2 are SGHVS and FQNEAQ. Germline trimming cut 5 bases from V and 3 bases from J; bases unmatched to any gene: 9. The CDR3 runs to 16 residues. The CDR3 coding sequence is TGTGCCAGCAGCACCAAGACAGGGGAGATCAATCAGCCCCAGCATTTT. It translates to CASSTKTGEINQPQHF.

The CDR3 sequence: CASSVLLGGRRKDEQYF. CDR3 bases: TGTGCCAGCAGTGTTCTGCTCGGGGGGCGCCGTAAAGACGAGCAGTACTTC. V usage is TRBV2 and J usage is TRBJ2-7, with D possibly TRBD2 on 7 matching bases. The CDR3 consists of 17 residues. V lost 4 bases to trimming and J lost 5 bases, with 24 bases between them. Germline V CDR1 and CDR2: SNHLY, FYNNEI.

Details on this clone: Other DNA sequences in the same sample also yield this CDR3. The chain couples TRBV5-6 to TRBJ2-1, with 11 bases fitting TRBD2. This CDR3 has 15 residues. The V gene end was trimmed by 3 bases and the J gene end by 4 bases; junction bases not matched to a gene: 3. Germline V lookup: CDR1 SGHDT, CDR2 YYEEEE. The CDR3 DNA sequence: TGTGCCAGCAGCTACGGGACTAGCGGATACAATGAGCAGTTCTTC. Protein product: CASSYGTSGYNEQFF.

V is TRBV13 and J is TRBJ2-7; unclear D gene. Germline lookup yields CDR1 PRHDT and CDR2 FYEKMQ (reference sequence). This CDR3 is 14 amino acids long. Trimming shortened V by 4 bases and J by 8 bases, and 18 bases separated the two germline ends. CDR3 region: CASSSQYTNDKQYF. The CDR3, as DNA: TGTGCCAGCAGCTCCCAGTACACGAATGATAAGCAGTACTTC.

Concerning this clone: Other nucleotide sequences from this sample produce the same CDR3. The gene calls are TRBV5-1 and TRBJ2-7; 12 nucleotides match TRBD2. The CDR3 loop spans 15 amino acids. The V and J ends lost 4 bases and 2 bases, in that order; junction bases with no gene match: 4. CDR1 is SGHRS and CDR2 is YFSETQ in the germline V gene. CDR3 protein: CASSLGLAGPYEQYF. In DNA, the CDR3 is TGCGCCAGCAGCCTGGGACTAGCGGGTCCCTACGAGCAGTACTTC.

The chain links TRBV6-6 to TRBJ2-1, with TRBD2 matching 8 bases. This CDR3 contains 15 residues. Germline loops: CDR1 MNHNY, CDR2 SVGAGI (reference sequence). Trimming took 6 bases from V and 6 from J; bases not matched to a gene: 10. CDR3 region: CASRPKRELANEQFF. The DNA for the CDR3 is TGTGCCAGCAGACCCAAGCGGGAGCTAGCCAATGAGCAGTTCTTC.